Below, 27 T cell receptor beta chains from the same sample are listed, as sequenced in a study of blood T cell repertoires in COVID-19. Using immunoSEQ multiplex PCR, the repertoire was profiled, and TCRdb retains in-frame clones only, with some absent. The table has roughly 120,000 clones, more than 80% seen once. The sample taken for sequencing was peripheral blood. Receptors were obtained from a woman between 40 and 50 years old with acute or convalescent COVID-19.

This chain connects TRBV6-2 or TRBV6-3 to TRBJ2-5; 11 bases fit TRBD1. CDR3 length: 16 residues. In germline, CDR1 is MNHEY, CDR2 SVGEGT. The junction had 6 bases not matched to a gene; V was cut back by 2 bases and J by 4 bases. In DNA, the CDR3 is TGTGCCAGCAGTTACAACGGACAGGGGGCACGAGAGACCCAGTACTTC. It translates to CASSYNGQGARETQYF.

This chain connects TRBV5-1 to TRBJ2-7; 10 bases fit TRBD2. V lost 4 bases and J lost 2; bases outside the gene matches: 3. The CDR3 is 14 residues long. CDR1 is SGHRS and CDR2 is YFSETQ in the germline V gene. This CDR3 is CASSKAGGPYEQYF. The DNA of the CDR3 is TGCGCCAGCAGCAAAGCGGGGGGGCCCTACGAGCAGTACTTC.

V gene TRBV7-2 combines with J gene TRBJ2-3; 9 bases fit TRBD2. Trimming at V came to 5 bases and at J to 2 bases, leaving 2 bases not matched to a gene. CDR1 is SGHTA and CDR2 is FQGNSA in the germline V gene. The CDR3 totals 14 residues. The CDR3 is CASSRTSATDTQYF. Here the CDR3 DNA reads TGTGCCAGCAGCCGGACTAGCGCCACAGATACGCAGTATTTT.

The V gene is TRBV5-6, the J gene TRBJ1-4; 8 bases map to TRBD1. After removal of 4 bases from V and 8 bases from J, the junction contained 7 bases not matched to a gene. Germline loops: CDR1 SGHDT, CDR2 YYEEEE. CDR3 size: 14 residues. DNA for the CDR3: TGTGCCAGCAGCGGACGTGGACAGGGAGAAAAACTGTTTTTT. Translating it yields CASSGRGQGEKLFF.

The V gene is TRBV30, the J gene TRBJ2-3; TRBD2 aligns across 15 bases. CDR3 length equals 13 residues. Germline lookup yields CDR1 GTSNPN and CDR2 SVGIG (reference sequence). V gave up 5 bases and J gave up 8 bases; unmatched junction bases: 2. Written as DNA, the CDR3 is TGTGCCTGGGGACTAGCGGGGGGGCCTACGCAGTATTTT. This codes for CAWGLAGGPTQYF.

The V gene is TRBV27, the J gene TRBJ2-3, with a possible D match to TRBD1 (5 bases). The CDR3 has 16 residues. Germline V gene lookup returns CDR1 MNHEY and CDR2 SMNVEV (reference sequence). V was cut by 3 bases and J by 2 bases, with 15 bases left in between. The CDR3 DNA sequence: TGTGCCAGCAGTTTGGGGCCGACCCCCTACACAGATACGCAGTATTTT. The encoded protein is CASSLGPTPYTDTQYF.

The V gene is TRBV2, the J gene TRBJ2-5; TRBD1 is a possible D gene (5 bases). V shed 7 bases and J shed 7 bases, with 10 bases lying between them. This CDR3 is built from 11 residues. Germline V lookup: CDR1 SNHLY, CDR2 FYNNEI. Here the CDR3 reads CASKGLGTQYF. CDR3 DNA: TGTGCCAGCAAGGGGTTGGGGACCCAGTACTTC.

The CDR3 sequence is CASSLGRGMETQYF. The CDR3 coding sequence is TGTGCCAGCAGCTTGGGCCGGGGAATGGAGACCCAGTACTTC. This chain connects TRBV5-6 to TRBJ2-5; perhaps TRBD2 as D (5 bases). The CDR3 loop spans 14 amino acids. V was shortened by 0 bases and J by 5 bases, with 11 bases between the two germline ends. Germline V gives CDR1 SGHDT, CDR2 YYEEEE.

The table lists this clone with a few counts. V usage is TRBV18 and J usage is TRBJ1-2; tentatively, D is TRBD1 (5 bases). This CDR3 comprises 15 residues. Trimming removed 0 bases from V and 0 bases from J, with 8 bases in between. CDR1 KGHSH and CDR2 LQKENI come from the germline V gene. The CDR3 loop is CASSPPSGANYGYTF. The CDR3 DNA is TGTGCCAGCTCACCACCGTCGGGGGCTAACTATGGCTACACCTTC.

The table lists this clone with a few counts. The chain joins TRBV12-3 or TRBV12-4 to TRBJ1-1, with TRBD1 as a possible D gene (5 bases). V dropped 7 bases and J dropped 4 bases, with 10 bases sitting between them. CDR3 length equals 12 residues. CDR3 protein: CASKDSLTEAFF. For the CDR3, the DNA is TGTGCCAGCAAAGACAGCCTCACTGAAGCTTTCTTT.

The chain combines TRBV29-1 with TRBJ2-5; 13 bases fit TRBD2. Germline-derived CDR1 and CDR2 are SQVTM and ANQGSEA. Germline trimming cut 7 bases from V and 4 bases from J; bases unmatched to any gene: 0. The CDR3 is 12 amino acids. CDR3 in amino acids: CSGTSGGETQYF. The CDR3 DNA sequence: TGCAGCGGGACTAGCGGGGGAGAGACCCAGTACTTC.

This clone was recorded once. This chain links TRBV7-2 with TRBJ2-7, with TRBD2 matching over 7 bases. V shed 4 bases, J shed 7 bases, and the junction held 13 bases outside the gene matches. Germline CDR1 SGHTA, CDR2 FQGNSA. The CDR3 spans 15 residues. CDR3 protein: CASSYRFSGLPEQYF. As DNA, the CDR3 is TGTGCCAGCAGCTACCGGTTTAGCGGGCTACCGGAGCAGTACTTC. Filled out from reference TRBV7-2 and TRBJ2-7, the complete variable domain reads GAGVSQSPSNKVTEKGKDVELRCDPISGHTALYWYRQSLGQGLEFLIYFQGNSAPDKSGLPSDRFSAERTGGSVSTLTIQRTQQEDSAVYLCASSYRFSGLPEQYFGPGTRLTVT.

The chain has TRBV11-2 and TRBJ2-1; TRBD2 might be the D (6 bases). The CDR3 has 16 residues. CDR1 and CDR2 from the germline V gene are SGHAT and FQNNGV. Trimming cost V 5 bases and J 4 bases, with 18 bases left between them. CDR3 region: CASSLGLTGWYNEQFF. The CDR3 region has the DNA TGTGCCAGCAGCCTGGGACTTACCGGGTGGTACAATGAGCAGTTCTTC.

As DNA, the CDR3 is TGTGCCAGCAGCTCCGGACAGTCGCAATCCTACGAGCAGTACTTC. Its translation: CASSSGQSQSYEQYF. The rearrangement joins TRBV11-3 to TRBJ2-7; a weak D match, TRBD1 (6 bases). V was pared by 4 bases and J by 1 base, with 14 bases between. Germline values: CDR1 SGHNT, CDR2 YENEEA. The CDR3 sequence is 15 residues long.

This chain joins TRBV19 and TRBJ2-5; 8 bases align to TRBD2. V shed 4 bases and J 5 bases; nucleotides not matched to a gene: 9. The CDR3 contains 15 residues. Germline CDR1 reads LNHDA; CDR2 reads SQIVND (reference sequence). The CDR3 reads CASSTSVAGWETQYF. In DNA form, the CDR3 reads TGTGCCAGTAGTACATCGGTAGCGGGGTGGGAGACCCAGTACTTC. The full variable domain, in which reference TRBV19 and TRBJ2-5 provide the parts outside the CDR3, is DGGITQSPKYLFRKEGQNVTLSCEQNLNHDAMYWYRQDPGQGLRLIYYSQIVNDFQKGDIAEGYSVSREKKESFPLTVTSAQKNPTAFYLCASSTSVAGWETQYFGPGTRLLVL.

This clone was seen a few times. J is TRBJ2-3 and V is TRBV2, with 7 positions matching TRBD2. V was pared by 7 bases and J by 3 bases, with 7 bases of the junction left unmatched. The CDR3 runs to 14 residues. The germline V gene has CDR1 SNHLY and CDR2 FYNNEI. CDR3 amino acids: CASKAGLTTDTQYF. The CDR3 DNA is TGTGCCAGCAAAGCGGGGTTGACGACAGATACGCAGTATTTT.

This chain connects TRBV5-6 to TRBJ1-5; weak D call: TRBD1 (5 bases). The CDR3 contains 13 residues. V shed 4 bases and J shed 4 bases, with 9 bases lying between them. Looked up from germline, CDR1 is SGHDT and CDR2 is YYEEEE. The CDR3 reads CASSGRGNQPQHF. For the CDR3, the DNA is TGTGCCAGCAGCGGGAGGGGTAATCAGCCCCAGCATTTT.

The rearrangement joins TRBV20-1 to TRBJ1-4; TRBD1 agrees at 10 bases. Germline V lookup: CDR1 DFQATT, CDR2 SNEGSKA (reference sequence). Trimming removed 3 bases from V and 8 bases from J; junction bases left unmatched: 6. The CDR3 sequence is 14 residues long. This chain's CDR3 is CSASGTGVQEKLFF. The CDR3 nucleotides read TGCAGTGCTAGTGGGACAGGGGTTCAGGAAAAACTGTTTTTT.

CDR3 DNA sequence: TGTGCCAGCTCACCAGTCCGGGACAGGAGCTCTGGAAACACCATATATTTT. Its translation: CASSPVRDRSSGNTIYF. The chain combines TRBV18 with TRBJ1-3; 8 bases line up with TRBD1. Germline CDR1 reads KGHSH; CDR2 reads LQKENI. V lost 2 bases and J lost 0; bases outside the gene matches: 6. The CDR3 contains 17 residues.

V usage is TRBV10-2 and J usage is TRBJ2-2; D ambiguous. Germline assignment: CDR1 WSHSY and CDR2 SAAADI. The CDR3 runs 14 residues. Deletions cut 2 bases from V and 5 bases from J, with 9 bases between. This CDR3 is CASSEIVPTGELFF. In DNA, the CDR3 is TGCGCCAGCAGTGAGATAGTCCCTACCGGGGAGCTGTTTTTT.

The chain has TRBV30 and TRBJ1-2; maybe TRBD1 (5 bases). With 5 bases removed from V and 3 bases from J, the gap between germline ends came to 19 bases. Germline CDR1 reads GTSNPN; CDR2 reads SVGIG (reference sequence). This CDR3 contains 15 residues. In nucleotides, the CDR3 is TGTGCCTGGCGTAAGGGATCCAGGGTTCACTATGGCTACACCTTC. Its protein product is CAWRKGSRVHYGYTF.

This chain joins TRBV10-1 and TRBJ2-7, with 8 bases lining up with TRBD1. Germline trimming cut 10 bases from V and 3 bases from J; bases unmatched to any gene: 8. Germline V CDR1 and CDR2: WNHNN, SYGVQD (reference sequence). The length of the CDR3 is 13 residues. In nucleotides, the CDR3 is TGCGCCACGAGGGACAGGACCAACTACGAGCAGTACTTC. Translation: CATRDRTNYEQYF.

The chain joins TRBV7-9 to TRBJ2-7; 10 bases agree with TRBD1. The V gene end was trimmed by 1 base and the J gene end by 2 bases; junction bases not matched to a gene: 5. From germline, CDR1 is SEHNR and CDR2 FQNEAQ (reference sequence). This CDR3 has 16 amino acids. The CDR3 sequence is CASSLVVGQGAYEQYF. CDR3 bases: TGTGCCAGCAGCTTAGTTGTTGGACAGGGGGCCTACGAGCAGTACTTC.

V is TRBV6-5 and J is TRBJ1-1; TRBD1 matches at 10 bases. The germline CDR1 and CDR2 sequences are MNHEY and SVGAGI. There are 15 residues in the CDR3. The V gene end was trimmed by 10 bases and the J gene end by 3 bases; junction bases not matched to a gene: 11. CDR3 coding DNA: TGTGCCATCCGTTCGGGACAGGGGTCGCACACTGAAGCTTTCTTT. As protein: CAIRSGQGSHTEAFF.

V usage is TRBV4-1 and J usage is TRBJ1-4; D remains ambiguous. This CDR3 has 15 amino acids. V dropped 1 base and J dropped 5 bases, with 11 bases sitting between them. Germline V gene data show CDR1 as MGHRA and CDR2 as YSYEKL. DNA of the CDR3: TGCGCCAGCAGCCAAGTCAGCCACGGGAATGAAAAACTGTTTTTT. Encoded protein: CASSQVSHGNEKLFF.

The rearrangement uses TRBV5-1 and TRBJ2-2, with 9 bases identical to TRBD1. CDR1 is SGHRS, CDR2 YFSETQ, per germline. After removal of 5 bases from V and 9 bases from J, the junction contained 8 bases not matched to a gene. This CDR3 region has 14 residues. This CDR3 is CASSSGQGTRELFF. The CDR3 DNA follows: TGCGCCAGCAGTTCCGGACAGGGGACCCGGGAGCTGTTTTTT.

This chain connects TRBV5-1 to TRBJ2-2; TRBD1 might be the D (6 bases). CDR1 and CDR2 (germline): SGHRS, YFSETQ. The CDR3 consists of 13 residues. V lost 4 bases to trimming and J lost 5 bases, with 9 bases between them. CDR3 in amino acids: CASSPGQTGELFF. The CDR3 nucleotides read TGCGCCAGCAGCCCAGGACAGACCGGGGAGCTGTTTTTT.